The clone carrying this T cell receptor (beta chain) has only a few counts. Its antigen remains unknown. The CDR3 totals 14 residues. The junction had 6 bases not matched to a gene; V was cut back by 3 bases and J by 6 bases. Germline-derived CDR1 and CDR2 are PRHDT and FYEKMQ (reference sequence). The data belong to a study of identical twins. Study-wide results and caveats: Invariant MAIT and iNKT cells are populations that could partly confound zero-insertion analyses.

A universal primer site was incorporated via template switching, and the cDNA contained unique molecular identifiers. Each CDR3 protein is one row after TCRdb ran MiXCR on the 5' RACE reads. There are about 450,000 distinct CDR3 sequences in the sample; approximately 17% occur only once, and 12% lies in the top ten. The source is a man aged 45-60 years in good health. The chain couples TRBV13 to TRBJ2-7; 9 bases are a match to TRBD1. The specimen sequenced was naive T cells sorted from blood. The CDR3 protein is CASSFRDRDAEQYF. DNA for the CDR3: TGTGCCAGCAGCTTCAGGGACAGGGACGCCGAGCAGTACTTC. Supplemented by reference TRBV13 and TRBJ2-7, the full variable domain reads AAGVIQSPRHLIKEKRETATLKCYPIPRHDTVYWYQQGPGQDPQFLISFYEKMQSDKGSIPDRFSAQQFSDYHSELNMSSLELGDSALYFCASSFRDRDAEQYFGPGTRLTVT.